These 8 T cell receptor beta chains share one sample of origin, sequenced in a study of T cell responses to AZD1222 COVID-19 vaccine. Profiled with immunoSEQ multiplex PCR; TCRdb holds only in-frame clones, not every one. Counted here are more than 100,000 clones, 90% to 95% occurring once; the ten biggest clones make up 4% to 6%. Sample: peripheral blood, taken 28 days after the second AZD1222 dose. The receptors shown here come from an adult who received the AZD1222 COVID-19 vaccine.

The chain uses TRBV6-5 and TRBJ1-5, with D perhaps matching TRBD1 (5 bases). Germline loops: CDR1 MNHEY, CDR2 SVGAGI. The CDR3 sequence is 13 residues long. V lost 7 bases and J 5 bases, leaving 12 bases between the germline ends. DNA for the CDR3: TGTGCCAGCAACCCCGGGGGGTATCAGCCCCAGCATTTT. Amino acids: CASNPGGYQPQHF.

The CDR3 bases are TGTGCCACCAGCAGACAGGATAGACACCCCCAGCATTTT. Translating gives CATSRQDRHPQHF. This sequence joins TRBV15 and TRBJ1-5; no clear D. CDR3 length: 13 amino acids. V was cut by 2 bases and J by 10 bases, with 12 bases left in between. CDR1 is LNHNV and CDR2 is YYDKDF in the germline V gene (reference sequence).

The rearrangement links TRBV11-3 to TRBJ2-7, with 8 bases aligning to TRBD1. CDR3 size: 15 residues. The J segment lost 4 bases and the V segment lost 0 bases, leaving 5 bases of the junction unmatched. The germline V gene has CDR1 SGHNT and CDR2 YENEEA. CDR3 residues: CASSLEQGAIYEQYF. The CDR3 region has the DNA TGTGCCAGCAGCTTAGAGCAGGGGGCGATTTACGAGCAGTACTTC. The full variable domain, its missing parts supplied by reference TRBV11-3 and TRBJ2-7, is EAGVVQSPRYKIIEKKQPVAFWCNPISGHNTLYWYLQNLGQGPELLIRYENEEAVDDSQLPKDRFSAERLKGVDSTLKIQPAELGDSAVYLCASSLEQGAIYEQYFGPGTRLTVT.

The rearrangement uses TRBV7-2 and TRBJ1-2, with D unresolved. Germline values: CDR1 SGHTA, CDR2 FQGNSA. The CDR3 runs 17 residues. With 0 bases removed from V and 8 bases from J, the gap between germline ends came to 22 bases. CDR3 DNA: TGTGCCAGCAGCTTAGCGCAGGTGGGATCGACGACCAGGGGCTACACCTTC. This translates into CASSLAQVGSTTRGYTF.

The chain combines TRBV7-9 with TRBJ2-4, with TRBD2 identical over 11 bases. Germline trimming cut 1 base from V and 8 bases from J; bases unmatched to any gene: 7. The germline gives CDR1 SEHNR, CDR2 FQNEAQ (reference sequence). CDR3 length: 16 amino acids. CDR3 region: CASSLEGTSGGDIQYF. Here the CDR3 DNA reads TGTGCCAGCAGCTTAGAAGGGACTAGCGGAGGGGACATTCAGTACTTC.

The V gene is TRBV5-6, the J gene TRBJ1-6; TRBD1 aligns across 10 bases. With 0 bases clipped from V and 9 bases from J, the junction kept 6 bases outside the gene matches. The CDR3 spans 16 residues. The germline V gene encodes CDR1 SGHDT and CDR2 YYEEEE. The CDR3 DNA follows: TGTGCCAGCAGCTTGGAAGCCGGACAGGGGGTTTCACCCCTCCACTTT. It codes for CASSLEAGQGVSPLHF.

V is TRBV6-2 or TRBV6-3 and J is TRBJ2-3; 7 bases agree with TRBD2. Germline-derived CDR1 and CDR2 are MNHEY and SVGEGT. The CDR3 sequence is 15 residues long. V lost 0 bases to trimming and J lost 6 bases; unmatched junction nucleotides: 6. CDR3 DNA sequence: TGTGCCAGCAGTTACTCGAGGCGGGAGCGGGATACGCAGTATTTT. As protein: CASSYSRRERDTQYF.

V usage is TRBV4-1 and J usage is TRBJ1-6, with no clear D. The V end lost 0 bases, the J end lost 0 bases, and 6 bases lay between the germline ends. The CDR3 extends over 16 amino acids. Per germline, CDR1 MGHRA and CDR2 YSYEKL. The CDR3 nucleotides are TGCGCCAGCAGCCAAGATTGGAGCTCCTATAATTCACCCCTCCACTTT. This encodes CASSQDWSSYNSPLHF.